These 7 T cell receptor beta chains share one sample of origin, sequenced in a study of PD-1 blockade in mismatch repair-deficient tumors. The repertoire was sequenced with immunoSEQ multiplex PCR; TCRdb's copy has only in-frame clones and lacks some. Of some 70,000 clones in the sample, 60% to 80% were seen once. The specimen was peripheral blood, collected 2 weeks after starting pembrolizumab. The receptors shown here come from an adult with mismatch repair-deficient cancer.

The chain uses TRBV6-5 and TRBJ1-2; D might be TRBD1 (6 bases). Germline CDR1 reads MNHEY; CDR2 reads SVGAGI. The CDR3 sequence is 15 residues long. Trimming left V 6 bases short and J 4 bases short, with 18 bases between. CDR3 nucleotides: TGTGCCAGCAGCACCGACAGGTCTCCGGTCTATGGCTACACCTTC. The encoded protein is CASSTDRSPVYGYTF.

This chain links TRBV4-2 with TRBJ2-7; no clear D. The CDR3 totals 12 residues. The V end lost 2 bases, the J end lost 7 bases, and 9 bases lay between the germline ends. The V gene's germline CDR1 is LGHNA and CDR2 YNFKEQ. The CDR3 here is CASSQPPGEQYF. As DNA, the CDR3 is TGTGCCAGCAGCCAACCTCCTGGTGAGCAGTACTTC.

The CDR3 DNA sequence: TGTGCCAGCAGCCCTCGAACCGACAGGGCTGGGAACACTGAAGCTTTCTTT. Translating it yields CASSPRTDRAGNTEAFF. This rearrangement joins TRBV7-8 to TRBJ1-1; 7 bases are a match to TRBD1. Unmatched junction bases numbered 13, after V lost 5 bases and J lost 1 base. CDR1 and CDR2 (germline): SGHVS, FQNEAQ. There are 17 residues in the CDR3.

The genes are TRBV27 and TRBJ2-2; D may be TRBD2 (6 bases). Trimming left V 2 bases short and J 7 bases short, with 14 bases between. Germline assignment: CDR1 MNHEY and CDR2 SMNVEV (reference sequence). The CDR3 covers 15 residues. CDR3 amino acids: CASSLLWRDGGELFF. The CDR3 coding sequence is TGTGCCAGCAGTTTACTTTGGCGGGATGGCGGGGAGCTGTTTTTT.

The J gene is TRBJ2-5, the V gene TRBV28; 11 bases are shared with TRBD1. The V gene's germline CDR1 is MDHEN and CDR2 SYDVKM. The CDR3 spans 15 residues. The J segment lost 6 bases and the V segment lost 5 bases, leaving 8 bases of the junction unmatched. The CDR3 loop is CASSLRDRGRQTQYF. DNA for the CDR3: TGTGCCAGCAGTCTTCGGGACAGGGGGAGGCAGACCCAGTACTTC. The full variable domain, rest sourced from reference TRBV28 and TRBJ2-5, is DVKVTQSSRYLVKRTGEKVFLECVQDMDHENMFWYRQDPGLGLRLIYFSYDVKMKEKGDIPEGYSVSREKKERFSLILESASTNQTSMYLCASSLRDRGRQTQYFGPGTRLLVL.

The gene calls are TRBV9 and TRBJ2-1; 9 bases match TRBD2. The CDR3 has 16 residues. The V gene's germline CDR1 is SGDLS and CDR2 YYNGEE. V lost 5 bases to trimming and J lost 1 base; unmatched junction nucleotides: 7. The CDR3 nucleotides are TGTGCCAGCAGTCTTCTAGCGGGAAGATCCTACAATGAGCAGTTCTTC. Protein: CASSLLAGRSYNEQFF.

This clone was counted a few times. V and J are TRBV7-9 and TRBJ2-1; the match to TRBD2 covers 12 bases. Trimming at V came to 3 bases and at J to 8 bases, leaving 5 bases not matched to a gene. Germline CDR1 and CDR2: SEHNR and FQNEAQ (reference sequence). The CDR3 spans 15 residues. The CDR3 loop reads CASSFGLAGLYEQFF. The CDR3 DNA sequence: TGTGCCAGCAGCTTCGGACTAGCGGGACTGTATGAGCAGTTCTTC. The whole variable domain, filled in from reference TRBV7-9 and TRBJ2-1, reads DTGVSQNPRHKITKRGQNVTFRCDPISEHNRLYWYRQTLGQGPEFLTYFQNEAQLEKSRLLSDRFSAERPKGSFSTLEIQRTEQGDSAMYLCASSFGLAGLYEQFFGPGTRLTVL.